The 25 T cell receptor beta chains presented below share a single source sample, sequenced in a study of blood T cell repertoires in COVID-19. Repertoires were generated with immunoSEQ multiplex PCR, while TCRdb's copy carries only in-frame clones and drops some. The sample has about 260,000 clones; 75% to 90% are singletons. The sequenced sample consisted of peripheral blood. Receptors originate from a man aged 25-45 years with active or convalescent COVID-19.

The CDR3 sequence is CASSFGDAGTQYF. As DNA, the CDR3 is TGTGCCAGCAGCTTCGGAGACGCTGGGACCCAGTACTTC. This chain links TRBV7-8 with TRBJ2-5; the D is unclear. CDR1 and CDR2 (germline): SGHVS, FQNEAQ. CDR3 size: 13 residues. Trimming removed 3 bases at V and 7 bases at J, with 12 bases between.

The CDR3 sequence is CASRTFLNTGELFF. The DNA for the CDR3 is TGTGCCAGCAGGACTTTCCTTAACACCGGGGAGCTGTTTTTT. The genes are TRBV2 and TRBJ2-2; D not resolved. Germline CDR1 is SNHLY and CDR2 is FYNNEI. This CDR3 region has 14 residues. Trimming left V 6 bases short and J 2 bases short, with 10 bases between.

The chain combines TRBV7-9 with TRBJ2-3, with D uncertain. Trimming shortened V by 5 bases and J by 0 bases, and 15 bases separated the two germline ends. Germline CDR1 reads SEHNR; CDR2 reads FQNEAQ (reference sequence). This CDR3 has 16 residues. CDR3 protein: CASSHSSVSSTDTQYF. CDR3 in DNA: TGTGCCAGCAGCCACTCCAGCGTTTCTAGCACAGATACGCAGTATTTT. Using reference TRBV7-9 and TRBJ2-3 for the parts outside the CDR3, the full variable domain is DTGVSQNPRHKITKRGQNVTFRCDPISEHNRLYWYRQTLGQGPEFLTYFQNEAQLEKSRLLSDRFSAERPKGSFSTLEIQRTEQGDSAMYLCASSHSSVSSTDTQYFGPGTRLTVL.

The CDR3 spells CASSGGKAAASTSTDTQYF. CDR3 DNA sequence: TGTGCCAGTAGTGGGGGGAAGGCGGCCGCGTCTACTAGCACAGATACGCAGTATTTT. V usage is TRBV19 and J usage is TRBJ2-3; tentatively, D is TRBD2 (6 bases). Per the germline V gene, CDR1 is LNHDA and CDR2 is SQIVND (reference sequence). The CDR3 is 19 residues long. Trimming pared 5 bases from V and 0 bases from J, leaving 24 bases between.

V and J are TRBV27 and TRBJ1-1; TRBD1 matches 7 bases. The CDR3 has 15 residues. Unmatched junction bases numbered 8, after V lost 6 bases and J lost 1 base. Germline values: CDR1 MNHEY, CDR2 SMNVEV (reference sequence). CDR3 in amino acids: CASRAQGPRNTEAFF. CDR3 coding DNA: TGTGCCAGCAGAGCACAGGGGCCGAGGAACACTGAAGCTTTCTTT.

The rearrangement links TRBV5-1 to TRBJ1-1, with 7 bases matching TRBD1. Germline values: CDR1 SGHRS, CDR2 YFSETQ. The CDR3 runs to 14 residues. V lost 0 bases and J lost 6; bases outside the gene matches: 5. The CDR3 nucleotides are TGCGCCAGCAGCTTGGTCGACAGGGCCCCTGAAGCTTTCTTT. This sequence encodes CASSLVDRAPEAFF.

Note on this clone: Compared with germline, one end of the junction differs, possibly owing to a read error. This sequence joins TRBV14 and TRBJ1-1, with a tentative D call TRBD1 (5 bases). Germline V CDR1 and CDR2: SGHDN, FVKESK. The CDR3 extends over 13 amino acids. CDR3 in amino acids: CASSQSINSRTKF. CDR3 DNA sequence: TGTGCCAGCAGCCAAAGTATCAATTCCCGGACAAAGTTT.

This clone appeared a few times. This sequence joins TRBV19 and TRBJ2-1; 8 bases are shared with TRBD2. CDR3 length: 16 amino acids. With 3 bases clipped from V and 7 bases from J, the junction kept 11 bases outside the gene matches. Germline V gives CDR1 LNHDA, CDR2 SQIVND (reference sequence). CDR3 loop: CASSMMARGAHNEQFF. DNA for the CDR3: TGTGCCAGTAGTATGATGGCGCGGGGGGCCCATAATGAGCAGTTCTTC.

CDR3 nucleotides: TGCAGCGTTGCGACAGGGATAGTCTACGAGCAGTACTTC. Its translation: CSVATGIVYEQYF. This rearrangement joins TRBV29-1 to TRBJ2-7; 7 bases are a match to TRBD1. This CDR3 is built from 13 residues. Trimming at V came to 4 bases and at J to 3 bases, leaving 6 bases not matched to a gene. Germline V gene sequence: CDR1 SQVTM, CDR2 ANQGSEA.

The chain has TRBV19 and TRBJ2-2; 8 nucleotides agree with TRBD1. The CDR3 has 13 amino acids. Germline lookup yields CDR1 LNHDA and CDR2 SQIVND (reference sequence). Losses at the gene ends were 6 bases for V and 7 bases for J; bases not matched to a gene: 4. CDR3 loop: CASRQGAGGELFF. The DNA for the CDR3 is TGTGCCAGTAGGCAGGGGGCGGGCGGGGAGCTGTTTTTT. Drawing the rest from reference TRBV19 and TRBJ2-2, the complete variable domain is DGGITQSPKYLFRKEGQNVTLSCEQNLNHDAMYWYRQDPGQGLRLIYYSQIVNDFQKGDIAEGYSVSREKKESFPLTVTSAQKNPTAFYLCASRQGAGGELFFGEGSRLTVL.

The J gene is TRBJ1-5, the V gene TRBV9, with D perhaps TRBD1 (5 bases). The germline V gene has CDR1 SGDLS and CDR2 YYNGEE. Trimming took 4 bases from V and 4 from J, leaving 12 bases between them. This CDR3 region has 14 residues. DNA of the CDR3: TGTGCCAGCAGCTCTAATACAGGAAATCAGCCCCAGCATTTT. Protein sequence: CASSSNTGNQPQHF.

The rearrangement links TRBV21-1 to TRBJ2-7; the D segment call TRBD1 is taken from the table without a DNA check. TRBV21-1 is labeled a pseudogene. This CDR3 comprises 13 residues. CDR3 nucleotide sequence: TGTGCCAGCAGCAAAGACAACGCCTACGAGCAGTACTTC. Translated: CASSKDNAYEQYF.

The chain couples TRBV5-1 to TRBJ1-4; 7 positions match TRBD1. With V trimmed by 2 bases and J by 12 bases, 10 bases remained unmatched. Germline V gene sequence: CDR1 SGHRS, CDR2 YFSETQ. The CDR3 length is 14 residues. The CDR3 nucleotides read TGCGCCAGCAGCTTACAGGGGCTCACGTCCGAACTGTTTTTT. This codes for CASSLQGLTSELFF. Based on the CDR3 plus reference TRBV5-1 and TRBJ1-4, the full variable domain is KAGVTQTPRYLIKTRGQQVTLSCSPISGHRSVSWYQQTPGQGLQFLFEYFSETQRNKGNFPGRFSGRQFSNSRSEMNVSTLELGDSALYLCASSLQGLTSELFFGSGTQLSVL.

The chain employs TRBV4-1 and TRBJ1-6, with D tentatively TRBD1 (6 bases). The germline CDR1 and CDR2 sequences are MGHRA and YSYEKL. CDR3 length equals 16 residues. Trimming pared 2 bases from V and 7 bases from J, leaving 15 bases between. CDR3 coding DNA: TGCGCCAGCAGCCAATCGGGGGGGCTTAGGAATTCACCCCTCCACTTT. It specifies CASSQSGGLRNSPLHF.

With regard to this clone: The sample contains more than one DNA sequence encoding this CDR3. The genes are TRBV6-5 and TRBJ1-3; D unclear. This CDR3 region has 15 residues. V lost 0 bases and J 0 bases, leaving 6 bases between the germline ends. In germline, CDR1 is MNHEY, CDR2 SVGAGI. This CDR3 is CASSYSSGSGNTIYF. The CDR3 DNA follows: TGTGCCAGCAGTTACTCGTCCGGCTCTGGAAACACCATATATTTT.

The chain couples TRBV7-9 to TRBJ1-5; possible D gene TRBD1, 5 bases. The V end lost 4 bases, the J end lost 2 bases, and 12 bases lay between the germline ends. Germline CDR1 and CDR2: SEHNR and FQNEAQ (reference sequence). This CDR3 has 15 residues. CDR3 nucleotides: TGTGCCAGCAGCTCAACGGGGGTCGGCAATCAGCCCCAGCATTTT. This sequence encodes CASSSTGVGNQPQHF.

This clone was seen just once. V usage is TRBV5-1 and J usage is TRBJ1-1, with D possibly being TRBD1 (5 bases). The CDR3 runs 16 residues. Germline V gene sequence: CDR1 SGHRS, CDR2 YFSETQ. Between the trimmed V and J ends, which lost 4 bases and 1 base, there was a span of 17 bases. The CDR3, as DNA: TGCGCCAGCAGCCCTGGACACATTGCCGGGAACACTGAAGCTTTCTTT. The encoded protein is CASSPGHIAGNTEAFF. The whole variable domain, remainder taken from reference TRBV5-1 and TRBJ1-1, is KAGVTQTPRYLIKTRGQQVTLSCSPISGHRSVSWYQQTPGQGLQFLFEYFSETQRNKGNFPGRFSGRQFSNSRSEMNVSTLELGDSALYLCASSPGHIAGNTEAFFGQGTRLTVV.

The sample holds a few counts of this clone. V usage is TRBV14 and J usage is TRBJ1-6; D gene ambiguous. This CDR3 has 19 amino acids. Looked up from germline, CDR1 is SGHDN and CDR2 is FVKESK. V shed 1 base and J shed 0 bases, with 16 bases lying between them. Written as DNA, the CDR3 is TGTGCCAGCAGCCAAGGTTTAAGCGGACTGAGCTCCTATAATTCACCCCTCCACTTT. As protein: CASSQGLSGLSSYNSPLHF.

The chain links TRBV18 to TRBJ2-3; D is undetermined. The CDR3 is 14 amino acids. Trimming removed 6 bases at V and 3 bases at J, with 13 bases between. Germline CDR1 and CDR2: KGHSH and LQKENI. CDR3 nucleotide sequence: TGTGCCAGCTCGGCAGCAGGTTGGACAGATACGCAGTATTTT. Translating it yields CASSAAGWTDTQYF. Variable domain in full (rest from reference TRBV18 and TRBJ2-3): NAGVMQNPRHLVRRRGQEARLRCSPMKGHSHVYWYRQLPEEGLKFMVYLQKENIIDESGMPKERFSAEFPKEGPSILRIQQVVRGDSAAYFCASSAAGWTDTQYFGPGTRLTVL.

The chain is built from TRBV2 and TRBJ2-7; possibly TRBD1 for D (6 bases). The CDR3 contains 14 residues. With 8 bases removed from V and 2 bases from J, the gap between germline ends came to 16 bases. The germline CDR1 and CDR2 sequences are SNHLY and FYNNEI. The CDR3 spells CASVDRSTTYEQYF. The CDR3 nucleotides read TGTGCCAGCGTTGACAGGAGCACAACCTACGAGCAGTACTTC.

The chain has TRBV7-9 and TRBJ1-1, with no clear D. V was pared by 5 bases and J by 11 bases, with 12 bases between. Germline assignment: CDR1 SEHNR and CDR2 FQNEAQ (reference sequence). The CDR3 extends over 11 amino acids. Here the CDR3 DNA reads TGTGCCAGCAGCCGGGAAAAAGGTGCTTTCTTT. Encoded protein: CASSREKGAFF.

The rearrangement links TRBV5-1 to TRBJ1-4, with D tentatively TRBD1 (5 bases). Germline lookup yields CDR1 SGHRS and CDR2 YFSETQ. This CDR3 has 15 residues. Trimming stripped 0 bases from V and 7 bases from J, with 13 bases between. CDR3 sequence: CASSLERAGREKLFF. The CDR3 DNA is TGCGCCAGCAGCTTGGAACGGGCGGGACGTGAAAAACTGTTTTTT.

This chain uses TRBV7-3 with TRBJ1-5; TRBD1 aligns across 7 bases. The CDR3 runs to 13 residues. With 3 bases clipped from V and 4 bases from J, the junction kept 0 bases outside the gene matches. CDR1 and CDR2 (germline): SGHTA, FQGTGA. The CDR3 DNA follows: TGTGCCAGCAGCTTGGGACAGAATCAGCCCCAGCATTTT. As protein: CASSLGQNQPQHF. Based on the CDR3 plus reference TRBV7-3 and TRBJ1-5, the full variable domain is GAGVSQTPSNKVTEKGKYVELRCDPISGHTALYWYRQSLGQGPEFLIYFQGTGAADDSGLPNDRFFAVRPEGSVSTLKIQRTERGDSAVYLCASSLGQNQPQHFGDGTRLSIL.

CDR3 amino acids: CASRSGTGNTGELFF. In DNA, the CDR3 is TGTGCCAGCAGATCCGGGACAGGGAACACCGGGGAGCTGTTTTTT. The rearrangement links TRBV2 to TRBJ2-2; 8 bases map to TRBD1. The CDR3 consists of 15 residues. Germline assignment: CDR1 SNHLY and CDR2 FYNNEI. V lost 6 bases, J lost 1 base, and 4 bases stayed unmatched.

The genes are TRBV4-1 and TRBJ1-4, with 7 nucleotides matching TRBD1. V lost 4 bases, J lost 4 bases, and 6 bases stayed unmatched. This CDR3 has 15 residues. The V gene's germline CDR1 is MGHRA and CDR2 YSYEKL. CDR3 sequence (DNA): TGCGCCAGCAGCCCCGACACAGGGGTTAATGAAAAACTGTTTTTT. Translated: CASSPDTGVNEKLFF.